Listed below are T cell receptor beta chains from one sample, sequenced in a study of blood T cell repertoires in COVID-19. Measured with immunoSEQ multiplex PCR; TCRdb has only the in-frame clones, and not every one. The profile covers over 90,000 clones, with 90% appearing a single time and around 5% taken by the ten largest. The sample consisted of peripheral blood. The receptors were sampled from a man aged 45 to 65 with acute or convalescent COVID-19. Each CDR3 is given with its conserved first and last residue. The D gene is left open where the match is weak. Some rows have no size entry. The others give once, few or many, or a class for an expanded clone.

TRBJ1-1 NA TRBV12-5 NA CASGRDRFPTEAFF TGTGCTAGTGGTCGTGACAGGTTCCCCACTGAAGCTTTCTTT
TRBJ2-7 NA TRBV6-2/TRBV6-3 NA CASSYRNELGGREQYF TGTGCCAGCAGTTACCGAAACGAGTTAGGAGGACGAGAGCAGTACTTC
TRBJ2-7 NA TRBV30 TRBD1 CAWSSGDRVSYEQYF TGTGCCTGGAGCTCGGGGGACAGGGTTTCCTACGAGCAGTACTTC
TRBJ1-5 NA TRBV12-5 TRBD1 CASGLGQGVGNQPQHF TGTGCTAGTGGTTTGGGGCAGGGGGTCGGCAATCAGCCCCAGCATTTT
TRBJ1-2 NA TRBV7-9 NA CASSPESSPNYGYTF TGTGCCAGCAGCCCCGAAAGTAGCCCTAACTATGGCTACACCTTC
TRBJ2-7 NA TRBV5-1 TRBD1 CASSSAQPGQGKGEQYF TGCGCCAGCAGCTCCGCACAGCCGGGACAGGGGAAGGGGGAGCAGTACTTC
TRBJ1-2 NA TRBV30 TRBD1 CAWSPGWTGVSYGYTF TGTGCCTGGAGTCCTGGATGGACAGGGGTGTCCTATGGCTACACCTTC
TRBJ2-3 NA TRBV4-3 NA CASSQDIQGTDTQYF TGCGCCAGCAGCCAGGATATTCAGGGCACAGATACGCAGTATTTT
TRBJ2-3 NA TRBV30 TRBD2 CAWSVKRLAGNTDTQYF TGTGCCTGGAGTGTAAAGCGGCTAGCGGGCAACACAGATACGCAGTATTTT
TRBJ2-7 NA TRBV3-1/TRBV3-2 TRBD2 CASSQGLAGATYEQYF TGTGCCAGCAGCCAAGGACTAGCGGGAGCGACCTACGAGCAGTACTTC
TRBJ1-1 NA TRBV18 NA CASSPSNLMNTEAFF TGTGCCAGCTCACCTTCTAACCTTATGAACACTGAAGCTTTCTTT
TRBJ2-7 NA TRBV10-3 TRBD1 CAIRQQGPGDEQYF TGTGCCATCAGGCAACAGGGGCCCGGAGACGAGCAGTACTTC
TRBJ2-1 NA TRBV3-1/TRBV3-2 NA CASSQLRLNFNEQFF TGTGCCAGCAGCCAGTTAAGACTCAACTTCAATGAGCAGTTCTTC
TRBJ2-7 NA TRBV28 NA CASSPLINSRSYEQYF TGTGCCAGCAGTCCATTGATTAACTCCCGTTCCTACGAGCAGTACTTC
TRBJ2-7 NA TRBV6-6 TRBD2 CASSWTSGYEQYF TGTGCCAGCAGTTGGACTAGCGGCTACGAGCAGTACTTC
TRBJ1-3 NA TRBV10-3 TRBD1 CAISDWTGEINTIYF TGTGCCATCAGCGACTGGACAGGCGAGATAAACACCATATATTTT
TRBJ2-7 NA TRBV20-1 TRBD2 CSASRLAASYEQYF TGCAGTGCTAGTAGACTAGCGGCCTCCTACGAGCAGTACTTC
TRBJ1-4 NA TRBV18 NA CASSPDRTNEKLFF TGTGCCAGCTCTCCTGACAGAACTAATGAAAAACTGTTTTTT
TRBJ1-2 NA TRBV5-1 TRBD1 CASSSSGQGNYGYTF TGCGCCAGCAGCTCCTCCGGACAGGGGAACTATGGCTACACCTTC
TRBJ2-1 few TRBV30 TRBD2 CAWMTSGVYGGEQFF TGTGCCTGGATGACTAGCGGGGTTTACGGTGGTGAGCAGTTCTTC
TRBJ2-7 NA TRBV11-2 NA CASSFTPLVSYEQYF TGTGCCAGCAGCTTCACCCCACTAGTCTCCTACGAGCAGTACTTC
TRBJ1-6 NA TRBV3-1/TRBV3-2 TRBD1 CASSLGDRVSSPLHF TGTGCCAGCAGCCTAGGGGACAGGGTTTCTTCACCCCTCCACTTT
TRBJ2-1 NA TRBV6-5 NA CASSYPGLGNNEQFF TGTGCCAGCAGTTACCCCGGACTGGGAAACAATGAGCAGTTCTTC
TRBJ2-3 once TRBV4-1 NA CASSQGGARGTDTQYF TGCGCCAGCAGCCAAGGAGGTGCTAGAGGCACAGATACGCAGTATTTT
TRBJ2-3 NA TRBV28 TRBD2 CASSLRGGQGTDTQYF TGTGCCAGCAGTTTACGGGGGGGGCAGGGCACAGATACGCAGTATTTT
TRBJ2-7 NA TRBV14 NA CASRGLGAHEQYF TGTGCCAGCAGGGGACTTGGAGCCCACGAGCAGTACTTC
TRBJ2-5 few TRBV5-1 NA CASSPGPRGGETQYF TGCGCCAGCAGCCCCGGGCCGAGGGGAGGAGAGACCCAGTACTTC
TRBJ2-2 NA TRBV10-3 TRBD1 CAISEGQGSTGELFF TGTGCCATCAGTGAGGGACAGGGTAGCACCGGGGAGCTGTTTTTT
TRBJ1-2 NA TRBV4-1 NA CASSQDRLSPRGYTF TGCGCCAGCAGCCAGGACAGACTGTCACCCAGGGGCTACACCTTC
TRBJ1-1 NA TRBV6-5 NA CASRDTGTEAFF TGTGCCAGCAGGGACACGGGCACTGAAGCTTTCTTT
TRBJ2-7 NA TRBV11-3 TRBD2 CASSLGPGLANYEQYF TGTGCCAGCAGCTTAGGTCCGGGACTAGCGAACTACGAGCAGTACTTC
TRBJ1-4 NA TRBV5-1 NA CASSSQPQGTNEKLFF TGCGCCAGCAGCTCCCAACCACAGGGAACTAATGAAAAACTGTTTTTT
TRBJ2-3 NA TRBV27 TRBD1 CASRWTLGQKDTQYF TGTGCCAGCAGATGGACCTTGGGACAGAAGGATACGCAGTATTTT
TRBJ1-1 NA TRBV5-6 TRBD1 CASSLDLIGTGGTEAFF TGTGCCAGCAGCTTGGATTTAATCGGGACAGGGGGCACTGAAGCTTTCTTT
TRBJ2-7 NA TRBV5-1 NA CASSSSETGVEQYF TGCGCCAGCAGCTCCAGCGAAACCGGGGTCGAGCAGTACTTC
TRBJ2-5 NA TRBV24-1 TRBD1 CATSDGQVWETQYF TGTGCCACCAGTGACGGACAGGTCTGGGAGACCCAGTACTTC
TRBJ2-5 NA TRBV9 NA CASSVDAPVAGEETQYF TGTGCCAGCAGCGTAGATGCTCCGGTGGCAGGGGAAGAGACCCAGTACTTC